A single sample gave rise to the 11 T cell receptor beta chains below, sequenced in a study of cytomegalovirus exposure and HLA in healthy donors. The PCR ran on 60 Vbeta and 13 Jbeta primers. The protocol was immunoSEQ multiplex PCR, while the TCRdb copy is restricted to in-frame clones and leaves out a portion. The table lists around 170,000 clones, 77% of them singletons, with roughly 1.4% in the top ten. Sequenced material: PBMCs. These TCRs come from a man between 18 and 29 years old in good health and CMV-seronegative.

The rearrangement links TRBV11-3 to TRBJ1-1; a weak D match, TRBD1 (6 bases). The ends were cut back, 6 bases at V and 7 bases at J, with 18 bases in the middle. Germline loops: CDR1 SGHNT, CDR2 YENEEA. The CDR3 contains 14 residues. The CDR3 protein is CASRFRGPEGEAFF. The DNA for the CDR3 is TGTGCCAGCAGGTTCAGGGGTCCTGAGGGTGAAGCTTTCTTT.

The DNA for the CDR3 is TGTGCCAGAAGCTCAAACCTACTCGGGACTAGCGACACAGATACGCAGTATTTT. Its translation: CARSSNLLGTSDTDTQYF. The chain is built from TRBV5-3 and TRBJ2-3, with 10 bases matching TRBD2. TRBV5-3 is assigned to the ORF class and has an uncertain function. The CDR3 loop spans 18 amino acids. The V gene end was trimmed by 3 bases and the J gene end by 2 bases; junction bases not matched to a gene: 12.

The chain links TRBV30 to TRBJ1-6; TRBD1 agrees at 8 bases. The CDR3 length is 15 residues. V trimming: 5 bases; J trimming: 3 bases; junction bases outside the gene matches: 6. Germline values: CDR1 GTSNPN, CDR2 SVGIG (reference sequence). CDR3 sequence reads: CAWSSGTGYNSPLHF. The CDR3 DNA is TGTGCCTGGTCCTCCGGGACAGGCTATAATTCACCCCTCCACTTT. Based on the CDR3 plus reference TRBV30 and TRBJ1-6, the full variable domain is SQTIHQWPATLVQPVGSPLSLECTVEGTSNPNLYWYRQAAGRGLQLLFYSVGIGQISSEVPQNLSASRPQDRQFILSSKKLLLSDSGFYLCAWSSGTGYNSPLHFGNGTRLTVT.

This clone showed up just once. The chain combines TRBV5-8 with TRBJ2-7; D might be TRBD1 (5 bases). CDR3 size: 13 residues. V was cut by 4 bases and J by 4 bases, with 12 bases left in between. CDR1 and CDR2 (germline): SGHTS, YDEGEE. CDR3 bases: TGTGCCAGCAGCCCAGGGTGGTTTTACGAGCAGTACTTC. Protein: CASSPGWFYEQYF. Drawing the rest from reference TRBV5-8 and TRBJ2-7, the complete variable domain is EAGVTQSPTHLIKTRGQQATLRCSPISGHTSVYWYQQALGLGLQFLLWYDEGEERNRGNFPPRFSGRQFPNYSSELNVNALELEDSALYLCASSPGWFYEQYFGPGTRLTVT.

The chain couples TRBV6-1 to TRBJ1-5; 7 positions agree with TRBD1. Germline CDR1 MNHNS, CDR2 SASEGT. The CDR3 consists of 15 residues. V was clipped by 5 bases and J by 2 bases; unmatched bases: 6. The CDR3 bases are TGTGCCAGCAGTAGTAGGACAGGAGGCAATCAGCCCCAGCATTTT. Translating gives CASSSRTGGNQPQHF.

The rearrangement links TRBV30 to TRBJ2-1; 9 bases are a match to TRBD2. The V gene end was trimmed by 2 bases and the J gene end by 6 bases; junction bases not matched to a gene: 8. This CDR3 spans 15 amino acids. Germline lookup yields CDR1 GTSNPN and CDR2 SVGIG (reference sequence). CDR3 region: CAWSLGGTSSNEQFF. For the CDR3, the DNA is TGTGCCTGGAGTCTTGGCGGGACTAGCAGCAATGAGCAGTTCTTC.

CDR3 protein: CASSQRGGGLNTEAFF. CDR3 in DNA: TGTGCCAGCAGCCAACGCGGCGGGGGCCTAAACACTGAAGCTTTCTTT. The V and J genes are TRBV16 and TRBJ1-1; TRBD1 is a possible D gene (6 bases). Per germline, CDR1 KGHSY and CDR2 FQNENV. Trimming removed 2 bases from V and 2 bases from J, with 15 bases in between. The CDR3 is 16 amino acids.

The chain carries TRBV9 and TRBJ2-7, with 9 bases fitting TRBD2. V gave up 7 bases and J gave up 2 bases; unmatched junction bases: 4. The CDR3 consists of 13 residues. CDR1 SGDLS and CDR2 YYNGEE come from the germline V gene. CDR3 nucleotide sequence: TGTGCCAGCTTGGGCGGGGGGGCCTACGAGCAGTACTTC. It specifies CASLGGGAYEQYF.

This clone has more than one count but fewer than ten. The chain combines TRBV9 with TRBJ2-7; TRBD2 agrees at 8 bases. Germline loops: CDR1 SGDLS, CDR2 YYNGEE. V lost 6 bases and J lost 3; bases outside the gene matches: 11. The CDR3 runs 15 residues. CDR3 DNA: TGTGCCAGCACCCCGGGACTAGACCTTTACTACGAGCAGTACTTC. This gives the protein CASTPGLDLYYEQYF.

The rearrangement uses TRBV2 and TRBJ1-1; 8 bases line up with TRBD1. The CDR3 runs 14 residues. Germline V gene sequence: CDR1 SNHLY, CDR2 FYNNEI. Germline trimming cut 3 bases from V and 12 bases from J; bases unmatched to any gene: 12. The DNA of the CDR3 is TGTGCCAGCAGTGACAGGGGGCACGGCACTGAGACTTTCTTT. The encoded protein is CASSDRGHGTETFF.

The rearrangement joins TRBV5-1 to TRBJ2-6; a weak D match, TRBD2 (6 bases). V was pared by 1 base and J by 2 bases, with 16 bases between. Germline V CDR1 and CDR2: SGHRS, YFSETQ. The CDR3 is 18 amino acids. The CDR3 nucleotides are TGCGCCAGCAGCTTGACTAGCAGATCTTTAGCTGGGGCCAACGTCCTGACTTTC. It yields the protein CASSLTSRSLAGANVLTF.